One and the same sample provided the 18 T cell receptor beta chains below, sequenced in a study of human T cells and chemical hapten exposure. Time point here: pre-sensitization, week 0. Treatment meaning: therapeutic diphenylcyclopropenone sensitization with weekly scalp DPC. TCRdb reanalysed the RACE reads using MiXCR and keeps one entry per CDR3 protein. This sample has some 330,000 distinct CDR3 sequences, with 4.5% to 7% found just once. The sequenced sample was whole blood, obtained in connection with sensitization to the hapten diphenylcyclopropenone (DPC). Receptor source: a woman between 18 and 29 years old with alopecia areata. Some clones in this sample may be carry-over from other donors' samples.

In its sample, this clonotype was seen many times. The chain has TRBV4-2 and TRBJ2-1; 7 bases align to TRBD2. This CDR3 is 16 amino acids long. With V trimmed by 4 bases and J by 7 bases, 13 bases remained unmatched. The V gene's germline CDR1 is LGHNA and CDR2 YNFKEQ. This CDR3 reads CASSRTSVGEENEQFF. The CDR3 DNA reads as TGTGCCAGCAGCCGAACTAGCGTAGGGGAGGAAAATGAGCAGTTCTTC.

The rearrangement uses TRBV2 and TRBJ1-4; the match to TRBD1 covers 7 bases. This CDR3 region has 16 residues. J gave up 4 bases and V 3 bases, and 8 bases lay outside the gene matches. Germline V CDR1 and CDR2: SNHLY, FYNNEI. In DNA form, the CDR3 reads TGTGCCAGCAGTGAGGTGGAGGGGGCCCTTAATGAAAAACTGTTTTTT. Protein product: CASSEVEGALNEKLFF.

This clonotype was counted ten times or more. The chain joins TRBV6-5 to TRBJ1-3; TRBD1 matches at 7 bases. Trimming at V came to 6 bases and at J to 0 bases, leaving 11 bases not matched to a gene. Germline V gene sequence: CDR1 MNHEY, CDR2 SVGAGI. There are 17 residues in the CDR3. The CDR3 protein is CASSSSDRFFSGNTIYF. The CDR3 coding sequence is TGTGCCAGCAGCTCATCGGACAGGTTCTTCTCTGGAAACACCATATATTTT.

There are many counts of this clonotype. The rearrangement links TRBV21-1 to TRBJ2-7; the table's D call, TRBD2, has no DNA check behind it. TRBV21-1 is a pseudogene segment. The CDR3 is 18 residues long. As DNA, the CDR3 is TGTGCCAGCAGCAGCCCCCCCCTCGTACTAGCGGGGGTTCACGAGCAGTACTTC. It is translated as CASSSPPLVLAGVHEQYF.

This clonotype was seen a handful of times. The rearrangement uses TRBV9 and TRBJ2-6, with D perhaps TRBD1 (5 bases). Germline V CDR1 and CDR2: SGDLS, YYNGEE. The CDR3 length is 15 residues. Deletions cut 3 bases from V and 1 base from J, with 8 bases between. CDR3 loop: CASSAGISGANVLTF. The DNA of the CDR3 is TGTGCCAGCAGCGCAGGGATATCTGGGGCCAACGTCCTGACTTTC. The full variable domain, rest sourced from reference TRBV9 and TRBJ2-6, is DSGVTQTPKHLITATGQRVTLRCSPRSGDLSVYWYQQSLDQGLQFLIQYYNGEERAKGNILERFSAQQFPDLHSELNLSSLELGDSALYFCASSAGISGANVLTFGAGSRLTVL.

This clonotype was recorded at least ten times. The CDR3 here is CASSLAQGGTGELFF. In nucleotides, the CDR3 is TGTGCCAGCAGCTTAGCCCAGGGGGGCACCGGGGAGCTGTTTTTT. J is TRBJ2-2 and V is TRBV7-6; D possibly corresponds to TRBD1 (7 bases). CDR3 length: 15 amino acids. The V end lost 0 bases, the J end lost 4 bases, and 9 bases lay between the germline ends. Germline V gene lookup returns CDR1 SGHVS and CDR2 FNYEAQ.

The chain has TRBV3-1 and TRBJ1-1; no definite D call. The V end was cut by 4 bases, the J end by 1 base, with 10 bases between. The CDR3 covers 14 residues. Per germline, CDR1 LGHDT and CDR2 YNNKEL (reference sequence). The CDR3 sequence is CASSPWGANTEAFF. The CDR3 DNA reads as TGTGCCAGCAGCCCCTGGGGAGCGAACACTGAAGCTTTCTTT.

This clonotype was picked up a small number of times. The chain uses TRBV18 and TRBJ1-6; a possible D gene is TRBD1 (6 bases). CDR1 KGHSH and CDR2 LQKENI come from the germline V gene. Trimming cost V 3 bases and J 8 bases, with 14 bases left between them. The CDR3 extends over 15 amino acids. The CDR3 sequence is CASSPGPGEHSPLHF. In DNA form, the CDR3 reads TGTGCCAGCTCACCTGGGCCAGGGGAGCATTCACCCCTCCACTTT. The entire variable domain, with the rest obtained from reference TRBV18 and TRBJ1-6, is as follows: NAGVMQNPRHLVRRRGQEARLRCSPMKGHSHVYWYRQLPEEGLKFMVYLQKENIIDESGMPKERFSAEFPKEGPSILRIQQVVRGDSAAYFCASSPGPGEHSPLHFGNGTRLTVT.

Only one count was recorded for this clonotype. A read error may account for a junction end that differs from germline. The chain uses TRBV10-3 and TRBJ2-7, with 11 bases lining up with TRBD1. The CDR3 length is 16 residues. Germline CDR1 reads ENHRY; CDR2 reads SYGVKD. As DNA, the CDR3 is TGTGCCATCAGCGACCGCGGACAGGGGGCGGCCTACGAGCAGCACTTC. Its translation is CAISDRGQGAAYEQHF.

This clonotype was recorded a few times. This chain uses TRBV11-2 with TRBJ1-4, with D possibly TRBD1 on 5 matching bases. V gave up 7 bases and J gave up 7 bases, with 22 bases separating them. This CDR3 has 16 amino acids. Germline CDR1 reads SGHAT; CDR2 reads FQNNGV. CDR3 DNA sequence: TGTGCCAGCAAAACGGGGAGGGGCCGATCGGGTGAAAAACTGTTTTTT. Translation gives CASKTGRGRSGEKLFF.

The V and J genes are TRBV4-2 and TRBJ2-1; maybe TRBD1 (6 bases). The J call may not be correct, given that the DNA end is closer to TRBJ2-7. This CDR3 is built from 14 residues. Germline lookup yields CDR1 LGHNA and CDR2 YNFKEQ. CDR3 region: CASSQDTGNNEQYF. The CDR3 DNA reads as TGTGCCAGCAGCCAAGATACAGGGAACAATGAGCAGTACTTC.

This clonotype was counted many times. V gene TRBV12-3 or TRBV12-4 combines with J gene TRBJ2-6; D might be TRBD1 (5 bases). V shed 5 bases and J shed 0 bases, with 8 bases lying between them. The CDR3 has 15 residues. The CDR3 region is CASSATGSGANVLTF. As DNA, the CDR3 is TGTGCCAGCAGTGCCACAGGCTCTGGGGCCAACGTCCTGACTTTC.

This clonotype was counted at least ten times. CDR3 sequence (DNA): TGTGCCAGCAGCGGGAGGCGATCGAATAATTCACCCCTCCACTTT. Its translation: CASSGRRSNNSPLHF. The chain carries TRBV27 and TRBJ1-6; D unclear. The CDR3 is made up of 15 amino acids. Trimming stripped 6 bases from V and 5 bases from J, with 14 bases between. Germline assignment: CDR1 MNHEY and CDR2 SMNVEV (reference sequence).

The sample holds a few counts of this clonotype. The V gene is TRBV27, the J gene TRBJ2-2; D is uncertain. V was trimmed by 2 bases and J by 1 base, leaving 11 bases between them. CDR1 and CDR2 from the germline V gene are MNHEY and SMNVEV (reference sequence). The CDR3 sequence is 16 residues long. This CDR3 reads CASSLIEPQNTGELFF. DNA of the CDR3: TGTGCCAGCAGTTTAATAGAACCCCAGAACACCGGGGAGCTGTTTTTT.

This clonotype appeared many times. The rearrangement uses TRBV4-2 and TRBJ1-1, with D possibly matching TRBD1 (6 bases). Germline loops: CDR1 LGHNA, CDR2 YNFKEQ. The CDR3 is made up of 16 amino acids. V lost 1 base and J lost 1, with 13 bases in between. CDR3 coding DNA: TGTGCCAGCAGCCAAGGAGCAGGACAGCAGAACACTGAAGCTTTCTTT. Translation gives CASSQGAGQQNTEAFF.

The chain uses TRBV6-5 and TRBJ2-3; 8 nucleotides align to TRBD2. Germline CDR1 reads MNHEY; CDR2 reads SVGAGI. V was pared by 5 bases and J by 5 bases, with 9 bases of the junction left unmatched. This CDR3 is 15 amino acids long. The CDR3 loop reads CASSNGGGPEDTQYF. In DNA, the CDR3 is TGTGCCAGCAGTAACGGGGGGGGTCCCGAAGATACGCAGTATTTT.

This clonotype has a count of ten or more. The chain is built from TRBV28 and TRBJ1-4; no clear D gene. The CDR3 has 17 amino acids. Germline CDR1 MDHEN, CDR2 SYDVKM. The germline V and J ends were trimmed by 1 base and 2 bases, with 14 bases remaining between them. This CDR3 reads CASSLSGQLGTNEKLFF. In DNA form, the CDR3 reads TGTGCCAGCAGTTTATCTGGGCAATTGGGGACTAATGAAAAACTGTTTTTT. The whole variable domain, filled in from reference TRBV28 and TRBJ1-4, reads DVKVTQSSRYLVKRTGEKVFLECVQDMDHENMFWYRQDPGLGLRLIYFSYDVKMKEKGDIPEGYSVSREKKERFSLILESASTNQTSMYLCASSLSGQLGTNEKLFFGSGTQLSVL.

J is TRBJ1-5 and V is TRBV6-1; TRBD1 agrees at 8 bases. CDR3 length: 15 amino acids. From germline, CDR1 is MNHNS and CDR2 SASEGT. Trimming took 6 bases from V and 4 from J; bases not matched to a gene: 8. The CDR3 DNA follows: TGTGCCAGCAGGGCTGGCAGGGGGCCGAATCAGCCCCAGCATTTT. Residues: CASRAGRGPNQPQHF.